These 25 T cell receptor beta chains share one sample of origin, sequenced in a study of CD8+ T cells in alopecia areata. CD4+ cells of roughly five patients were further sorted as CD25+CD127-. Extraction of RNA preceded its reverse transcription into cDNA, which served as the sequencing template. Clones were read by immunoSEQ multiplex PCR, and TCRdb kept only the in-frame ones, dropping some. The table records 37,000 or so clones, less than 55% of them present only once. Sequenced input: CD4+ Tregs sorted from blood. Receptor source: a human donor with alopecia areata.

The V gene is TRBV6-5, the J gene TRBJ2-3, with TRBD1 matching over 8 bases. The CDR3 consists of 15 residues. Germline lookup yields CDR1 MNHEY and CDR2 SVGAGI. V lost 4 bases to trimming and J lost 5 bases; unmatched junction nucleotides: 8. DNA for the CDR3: TGTGCCAGCAGTTCCCCGACAGGGGTAGGAGATACGCAGTATTTT. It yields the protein CASSSPTGVGDTQYF.

The CDR3 spells CASSPRDIQYF. CDR3 coding DNA: TGTGCCAGCAGCCCCCGTGACATTCAGTACTTC. This chain links TRBV6-5 with TRBJ2-4, with no clear D. This CDR3 is 11 amino acids long. CDR1 is MNHEY, CDR2 SVGAGI, per germline. Trimming shortened V by 6 bases and J by 8 bases, and 8 bases separated the two germline ends.

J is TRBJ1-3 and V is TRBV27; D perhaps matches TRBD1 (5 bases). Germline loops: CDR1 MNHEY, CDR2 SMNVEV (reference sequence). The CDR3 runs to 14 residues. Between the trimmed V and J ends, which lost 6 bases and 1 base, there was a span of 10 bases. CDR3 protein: CASSLTGSGNTIYF. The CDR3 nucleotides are TGTGCCAGCAGCCTCACAGGATCTGGAAACACCATATATTTT.

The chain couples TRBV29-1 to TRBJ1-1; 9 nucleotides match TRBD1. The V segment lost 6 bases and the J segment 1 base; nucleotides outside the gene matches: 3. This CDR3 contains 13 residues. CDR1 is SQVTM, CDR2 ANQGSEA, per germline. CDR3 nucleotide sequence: TGCAGCGTAGGGACAGGGAGGAACACTGAAGCTTTCTTT. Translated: CSVGTGRNTEAFF.

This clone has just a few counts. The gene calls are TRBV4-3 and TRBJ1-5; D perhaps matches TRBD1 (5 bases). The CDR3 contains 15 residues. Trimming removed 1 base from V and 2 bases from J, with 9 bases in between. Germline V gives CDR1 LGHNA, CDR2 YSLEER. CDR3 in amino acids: CASSQGLGGNQPQHF. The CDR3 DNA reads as TGCGCCAGCAGCCAAGGACTGGGGGGCAATCAGCCCCAGCATTTT.

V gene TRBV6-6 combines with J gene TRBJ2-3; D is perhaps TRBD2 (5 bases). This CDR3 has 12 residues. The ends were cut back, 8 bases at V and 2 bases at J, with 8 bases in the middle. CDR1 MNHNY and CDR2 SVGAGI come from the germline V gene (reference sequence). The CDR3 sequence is CASGLPTDTQYF. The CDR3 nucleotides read TGTGCCAGCGGACTGCCCACAGATACGCAGTATTTT.

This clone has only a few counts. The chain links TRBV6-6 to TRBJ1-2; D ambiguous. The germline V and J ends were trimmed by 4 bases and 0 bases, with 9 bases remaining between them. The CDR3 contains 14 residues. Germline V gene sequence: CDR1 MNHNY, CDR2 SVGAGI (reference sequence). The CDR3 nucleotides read TGTGCCAGCAGTTCGGCGCGCACTAACTATGGCTACACCTTC. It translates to CASSSARTNYGYTF.

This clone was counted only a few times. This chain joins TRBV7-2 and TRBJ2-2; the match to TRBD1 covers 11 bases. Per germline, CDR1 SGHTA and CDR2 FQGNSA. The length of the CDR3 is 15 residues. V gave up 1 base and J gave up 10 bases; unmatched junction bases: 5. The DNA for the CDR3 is TGTGCCAGCAGCTTAGTTAAGGGACAGGGGGAGGAGCTGTTTTTT. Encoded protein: CASSLVKGQGEELFF.

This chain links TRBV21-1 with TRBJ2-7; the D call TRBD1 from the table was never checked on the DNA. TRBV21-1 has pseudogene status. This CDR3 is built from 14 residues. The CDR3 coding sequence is TGTGCCAGCAGCAAAGATCTCAATCAGGTAGAGCAGTACTTC. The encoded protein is CASSKDLNQVEQYF.

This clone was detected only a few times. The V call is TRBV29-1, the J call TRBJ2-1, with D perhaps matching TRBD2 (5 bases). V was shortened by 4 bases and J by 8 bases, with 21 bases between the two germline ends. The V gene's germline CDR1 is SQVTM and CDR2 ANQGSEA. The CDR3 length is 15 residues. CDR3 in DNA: TGCAGCGTTGTACGGGGTACGGTAGTTAGTGATGAGCAGTTCTTC. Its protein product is CSVVRGTVVSDEQFF.

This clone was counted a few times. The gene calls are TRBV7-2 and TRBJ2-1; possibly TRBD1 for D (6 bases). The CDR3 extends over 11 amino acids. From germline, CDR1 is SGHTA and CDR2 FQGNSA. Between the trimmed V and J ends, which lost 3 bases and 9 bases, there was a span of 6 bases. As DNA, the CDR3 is TGTGCCAGCAGCTTCAGGGGTGAGCAGTTCTTC. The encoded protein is CASSFRGEQFF.

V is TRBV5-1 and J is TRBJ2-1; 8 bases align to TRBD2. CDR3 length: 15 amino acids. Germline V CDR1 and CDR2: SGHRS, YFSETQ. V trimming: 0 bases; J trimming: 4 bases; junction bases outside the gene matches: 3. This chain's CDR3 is CASSLGTSWYNEQFF. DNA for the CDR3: TGCGCCAGCAGCTTGGGGACTAGCTGGTACAATGAGCAGTTCTTC. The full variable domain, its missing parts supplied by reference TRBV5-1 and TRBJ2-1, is KAGVTQTPRYLIKTRGQQVTLSCSPISGHRSVSWYQQTPGQGLQFLFEYFSETQRNKGNFPGRFSGRQFSNSRSEMNVSTLELGDSALYLCASSLGTSWYNEQFFGPGTRLTVL.

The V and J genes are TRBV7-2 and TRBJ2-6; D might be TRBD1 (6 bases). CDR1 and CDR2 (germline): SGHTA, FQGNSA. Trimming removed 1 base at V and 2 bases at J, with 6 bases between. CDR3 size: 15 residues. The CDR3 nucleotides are TGTGCCAGCAGCTTAGACAGGGCTGGGGCCAACGTCCTGACTTTC. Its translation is CASSLDRAGANVLTF.

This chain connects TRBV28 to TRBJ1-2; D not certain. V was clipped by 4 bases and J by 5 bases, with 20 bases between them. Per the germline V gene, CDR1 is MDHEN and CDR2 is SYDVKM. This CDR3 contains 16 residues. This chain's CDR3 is CASSSPPEVFNYGYTF. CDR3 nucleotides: TGTGCCAGCAGTTCCCCCCCTGAGGTTTTCAATTATGGCTACACCTTC.

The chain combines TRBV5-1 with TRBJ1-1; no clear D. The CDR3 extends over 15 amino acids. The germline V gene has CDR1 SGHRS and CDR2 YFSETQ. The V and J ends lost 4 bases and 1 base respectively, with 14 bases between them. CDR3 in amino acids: CASSGISRENTEAFF. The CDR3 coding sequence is TGCGCCAGCAGCGGGATTTCACGAGAGAACACTGAAGCTTTCTTT.

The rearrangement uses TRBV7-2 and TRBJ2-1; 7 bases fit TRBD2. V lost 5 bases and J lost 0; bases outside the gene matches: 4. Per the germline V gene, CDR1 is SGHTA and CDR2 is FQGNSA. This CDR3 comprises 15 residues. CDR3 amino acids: CASSLGLVSYNEQFF. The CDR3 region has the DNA TGTGCCAGCAGCCTAGGACTAGTCTCCTACAATGAGCAGTTCTTC.

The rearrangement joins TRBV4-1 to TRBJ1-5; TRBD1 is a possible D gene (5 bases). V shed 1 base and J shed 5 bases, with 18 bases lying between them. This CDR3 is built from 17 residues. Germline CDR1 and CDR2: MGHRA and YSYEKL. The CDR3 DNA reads TGCGCCAGCAGCCAAGTTATCACCAGGACAACTTATCAGCCCCAGCATTTT. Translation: CASSQVITRTTYQPQHF.

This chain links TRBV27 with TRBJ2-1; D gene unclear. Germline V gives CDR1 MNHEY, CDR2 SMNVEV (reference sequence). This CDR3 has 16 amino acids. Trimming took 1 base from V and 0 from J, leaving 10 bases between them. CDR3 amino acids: CASSLWARSSYNEQFF. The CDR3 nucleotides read TGTGCCAGCAGTTTATGGGCCAGGTCCTCCTACAATGAGCAGTTCTTC.

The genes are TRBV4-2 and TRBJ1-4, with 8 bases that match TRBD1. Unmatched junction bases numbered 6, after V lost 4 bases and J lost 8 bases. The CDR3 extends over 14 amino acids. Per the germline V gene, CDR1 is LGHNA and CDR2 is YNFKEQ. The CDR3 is CASSPGQGGEKLFF. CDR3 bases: TGTGCCAGCAGCCCCGGACAGGGAGGGGAAAAACTGTTTTTT.

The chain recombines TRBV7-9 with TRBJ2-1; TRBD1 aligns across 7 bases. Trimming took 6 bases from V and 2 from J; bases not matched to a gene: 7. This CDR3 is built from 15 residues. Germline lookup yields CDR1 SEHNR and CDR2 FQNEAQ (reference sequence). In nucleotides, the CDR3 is TGTGCCAGCAGAACCGGGACAGTCCCCTACAATGAGCAGTTCTTC. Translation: CASRTGTVPYNEQFF.

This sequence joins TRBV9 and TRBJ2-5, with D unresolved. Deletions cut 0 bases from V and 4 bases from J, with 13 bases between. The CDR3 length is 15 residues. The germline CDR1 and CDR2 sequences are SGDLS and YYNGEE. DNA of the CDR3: TGTGCCAGCAGCGTAGCCGGTACTCGTGCAGAGACCCAGTACTTC. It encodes CASSVAGTRAETQYF.

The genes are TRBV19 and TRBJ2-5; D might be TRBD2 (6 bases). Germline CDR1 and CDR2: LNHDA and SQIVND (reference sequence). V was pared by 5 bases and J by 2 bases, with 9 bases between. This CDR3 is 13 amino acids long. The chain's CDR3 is CASSSRGQETQYF. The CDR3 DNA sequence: TGTGCCAGTAGTTCGCGGGGACAAGAGACCCAGTACTTC.

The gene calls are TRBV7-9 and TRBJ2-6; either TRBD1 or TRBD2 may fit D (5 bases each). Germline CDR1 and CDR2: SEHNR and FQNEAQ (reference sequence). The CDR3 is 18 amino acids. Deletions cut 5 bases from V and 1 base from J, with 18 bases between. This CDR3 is CASSPLRGRLSGANVLTF. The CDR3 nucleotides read TGTGCCAGCAGCCCCCTACGGGGCAGGCTGTCTGGGGCCAACGTCCTGACTTTC.

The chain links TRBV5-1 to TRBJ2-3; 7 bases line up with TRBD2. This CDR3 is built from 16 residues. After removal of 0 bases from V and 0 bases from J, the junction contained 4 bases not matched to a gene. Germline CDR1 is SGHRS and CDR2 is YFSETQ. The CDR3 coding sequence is TGCGCCAGCAGCTTGGCCGTGGGAGGGAGCACAGATACGCAGTATTTT. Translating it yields CASSLAVGGSTDTQYF.

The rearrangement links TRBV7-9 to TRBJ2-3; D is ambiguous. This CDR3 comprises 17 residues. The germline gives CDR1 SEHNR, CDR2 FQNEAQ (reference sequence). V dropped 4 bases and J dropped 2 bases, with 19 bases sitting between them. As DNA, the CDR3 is TGTGCCAGCAGCTCGAGCCAATCTCAGACGTTCACAGATACGCAGTATTTT. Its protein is CASSSSQSQTFTDTQYF.